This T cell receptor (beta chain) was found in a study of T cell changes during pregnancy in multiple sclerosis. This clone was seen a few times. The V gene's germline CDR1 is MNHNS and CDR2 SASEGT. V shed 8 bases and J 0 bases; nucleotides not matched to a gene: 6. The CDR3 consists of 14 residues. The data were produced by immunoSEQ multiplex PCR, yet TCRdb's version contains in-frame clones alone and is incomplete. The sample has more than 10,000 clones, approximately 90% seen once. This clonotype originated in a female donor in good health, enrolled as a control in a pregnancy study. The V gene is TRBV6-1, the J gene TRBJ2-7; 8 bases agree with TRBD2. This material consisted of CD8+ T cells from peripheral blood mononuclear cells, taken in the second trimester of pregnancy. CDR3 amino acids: CASSSGGDSYEQYF. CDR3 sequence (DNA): TGTGCCAGCTCATCCGGGGGGGACTCCTACGAGCAGTACTTC.